The 8 T cell receptor beta chains given below trace back to one sample, sequenced in a study of neurological immune-mediated disorders (dated by TCRdb to about 2019). Preparation of the library involved 5' RACE. The sequencing machine was an Illumina HiSeq 2500. The public reads were reanalyzed by TCRdb: fastp trimming at Q25, MiXCR alignment, in-frame beta chains only. Identical CDR3 protein sequences are pooled into one entry, listed with their most common genes and DNA. The sample has tens of thousands of distinct CDR3 sequences on record, about 9.3% of them singletons. 1.8% of the sample comes from the top ten. Sequencing was done on a sample of PBMCs. The source is a man aged 40-55 years in good health.

Concerning this clonotype: At one end the junction does not follow the germline gene, possibly because of a read error. The rearrangement uses TRBV29-1 and TRBJ2-3; 7 positions match TRBD1. The length of the CDR3 is 17 residues. Germline V lookup: CDR1 SQVTM, CDR2 ANQGSEA. Here the CDR3 DNA reads TGCAGCATTGAAGATATCCAGTACAGGGGCGCCACAGATACGCAGTATTTT. Its translation is CSIEDIQYRGATDTQYF.

This clonotype has at least ten counts. The CDR3 bases are TGCGCCAGCAGCCTAGGACTAGCGGGGGCCCTCCGGATCGAGCAGTACTTC. This gives the protein CASSLGLAGALRIEQYF. The chain carries TRBV5-1 and TRBJ2-7; 13 nucleotides agree with TRBD2. Germline V gene sequence: CDR1 SGHRS, CDR2 YFSETQ. The CDR3 has 17 amino acids. Germline trimming cut 4 bases from V and 6 bases from J; bases unmatched to any gene: 13.

The V and J genes are TRBV12-3 or TRBV12-4 and TRBJ1-2, with 7 positions matching TRBD1. V shed 4 bases, J shed 4 bases, and the junction held 6 bases outside the gene matches. CDR3 length: 14 residues. The CDR3: CASSYNRGGYGYTF. Here the CDR3 DNA reads TGTGCCAGCAGTTATAACAGGGGTGGCTATGGCTACACCTTC.

This clonotype has ten or more counts. The V gene is TRBV12-3 or TRBV12-4, the J gene TRBJ1-4, with TRBD1 matching 7 bases. The CDR3 is 14 residues long. V shed 5 bases, J shed 7 bases, and the junction held 7 bases outside the gene matches. CDR3 sequence reads: CASSQGEVGEKLFF. The DNA for the CDR3 is TGTGCCAGCAGTCAGGGGGAAGTGGGTGAAAAACTGTTTTTT.

This clonotype was detected ten times or more. The chain couples TRBV12-3 or TRBV12-4 to TRBJ2-3, with a tentative D call TRBD2 (6 bases). With 5 bases removed from V and 0 bases from J, the gap between germline ends came to 12 bases. This CDR3 is 15 amino acids long. The CDR3 loop reads CASSRSGGSTDTQYF. In DNA form, the CDR3 reads TGTGCCAGCAGTCGTAGTGGGGGGAGCACAGATACGCAGTATTTT.

The sample holds many counts of this clonotype. The V call is TRBV29-1, the J call TRBJ2-5, with D possibly matching TRBD2 (6 bases). The CDR3 is made up of 13 amino acids. The germline V and J ends were trimmed by 8 bases and 2 bases, with 15 bases remaining between them. Per the germline V gene, CDR1 is SQVTM and CDR2 is ANQGSEA. The CDR3 DNA sequence: TGCAGCTCTACTGGCGGGGCACAAGAGACCCAGTACTTC. This gives the protein CSSTGGAQETQYF. Complete variable domain (other parts from reference TRBV29-1 and TRBJ2-5): SAVISQKPSRDICQRGTSLTIQCQVDSQVTMMFWYRQQPGQSLTLIATANQGSEATYESGFVIDKFPISRPNLTFSTLTVSNMSPEDSSIYLCSSTGGAQETQYFGPGTRLLVL.

This clonotype has at least ten counts. The rearrangement joins TRBV29-1 to TRBJ2-3; 7 bases match TRBD2. The V and J ends lost 5 bases and 2 bases, in that order; junction bases with no gene match: 4. Germline CDR1 SQVTM, CDR2 ANQGSEA. This CDR3 spans 13 amino acids. The CDR3 region is CSVTSVLTDTQYF. CDR3 sequence (DNA): TGCAGCGTTACTAGCGTCCTCACAGATACGCAGTATTTT.

This clonotype has just one count. The junction shows a germline mismatch at one end, possibly a read error. The V call is TRBV6-1, the J call TRBJ2-2; 8 bases agree with TRBD2. The CDR3 is 15 amino acids. CDR1 and CDR2 (germline): MNHNS, SASEGT. The DNA of the CDR3 is TGTGCCAGCAAAGGAGCGGGAGAGATTGCCGGGGAGCTGCTTTTT. As protein: CASKGAGEIAGELLF.